This T cell receptor beta chain was profiled in a study of CD8 T cells in ankylosing spondylitis. Germline V gene data show CDR1 as SGDLS and CDR2 as YYNGEE. V was clipped by 4 bases and J by 0 bases, with 9 bases between them. This CDR3 spans 14 amino acids. For TCR beta, libraries came from quantitative 5'-RACE with molecular barcodes. Each CDR3 protein is one row after TCRdb ran MiXCR on the 5' RACE reads. The sample shows roughly 260,000 distinct CDR3 sequences, 15% to 20% of them seen only once. The study, taken as a whole, reports: Seven to nine highly homologous variants formed a TCR beta motif that appeared characteristic of ankylosing spondylitis blood.

With regard to this clonotype: Its antigen is not known.

The rearrangement uses TRBV9 and TRBJ2-3; D unresolved. Specimen: blood, either unsorted or a sorted T cell fraction (not recorded which). This TCR derives from a male donor with ankylosing spondylitis or in good health (not recorded which). CDR3 in DNA: TGTGCCAGCAGCACGAGCGCTAGCACAGATACGCAGTATTTT. Translating gives CASSTSASTDTQYF.